Following are 27 T cell receptor beta chains from one sample sequenced in a study of technical replicates of blood from several donors. TCRdb's copy holds only in-frame clones and misses some; the assay was immunoSEQ multiplex PCR. The sample holds 70,000 to 90,000 clones, just over 90% seen once. The sample was T cells isolated from PBMCs. The receptors derive from a human donor in good health.

The rearrangement uses TRBV2 and TRBJ2-7; 10 nucleotides line up with TRBD1. The V gene's germline CDR1 is SNHLY and CDR2 FYNNEI. The CDR3 is 14 amino acids. V was pared by 4 bases and J by 3 bases, with 3 bases of the junction left unmatched. The CDR3 loop reads CASSGDRGFYEQYF. DNA for the CDR3: TGTGCCAGCAGTGGGGACAGGGGATTCTACGAGCAGTACTTC.

V gene TRBV5-6 combines with J gene TRBJ2-7; 8 nucleotides agree with TRBD1. CDR3 length equals 14 residues. V lost 3 bases, J lost 2 bases, and 4 bases stayed unmatched. The germline CDR1 and CDR2 sequences are SGHDT and YYEEEE. CDR3 loop: CASSYPTGAYEQYF. CDR3 coding DNA: TGTGCCAGCAGCTACCCGACAGGGGCCTACGAGCAGTACTTC. The entire variable domain, with the rest obtained from reference TRBV5-6 and TRBJ2-7, is as follows: DAGVTQSPTHLIKTRGQQVTLRCSPKSGHDTVSWYQQALGQGPQFIFQYYEEEERQRGNFPDRFSGHQFPNYSSELNVNALLLGDSALYLCASSYPTGAYEQYFGPGTRLTVT.

V gene TRBV4-1 combines with J gene TRBJ1-1, with D hard to call. CDR1 MGHRA and CDR2 YSYEKL come from the germline V gene. Between the trimmed V and J ends, which lost 3 bases and 6 bases, there was a span of 14 bases. The CDR3 runs to 14 residues. The CDR3 region has the DNA TGCGCCAGCAGCCACCCGGGGAGGAGCGCTGAAGCTTTCTTT. Amino acid sequence: CASSHPGRSAEAFF.

This rearrangement joins TRBV7-9 to TRBJ2-1; 16 positions match TRBD2. CDR3 length equals 15 residues. Germline CDR1 SEHNR, CDR2 FQNEAQ (reference sequence). V lost 3 bases, J lost 12 bases, and 5 bases stayed unmatched. The CDR3 nucleotides read TGTGCCAGCAGCTTGGGACTAGCGGGGGGGCATGGGCAGTTCTTC. It translates to CASSLGLAGGHGQFF. Drawing the rest from reference TRBV7-9 and TRBJ2-1, the complete variable domain is DTGVSQNPRHKITKRGQNVTFRCDPISEHNRLYWYRQTLGQGPEFLTYFQNEAQLEKSRLLSDRFSAERPKGSFSTLEIQRTEQGDSAMYLCASSLGLAGGHGQFFGPGTRLTVL.

V gene TRBV6-5 combines with J gene TRBJ2-7, with 10 nucleotides matching TRBD2. After removal of 6 bases from V and 3 bases from J, the junction contained 8 bases not matched to a gene. CDR1 and CDR2 (germline): MNHEY, SVGAGI. The CDR3 is 15 amino acids. CDR3 sequence: CASSYTGTSVYEQYF. CDR3 sequence (DNA): TGTGCCAGCAGCTATACCGGGACTAGCGTCTACGAGCAGTACTTC.

The V and J genes are TRBV14 and TRBJ2-1, with TRBD2 matching 8 bases. CDR1 and CDR2 from the germline V gene are SGHDN and FVKESK. This CDR3 region has 17 residues. V dropped 4 bases and J dropped 8; count of bases not matched to a gene: 16. This CDR3 is CASSPGAEERERYEQFF. In nucleotides, the CDR3 is TGTGCCAGCAGCCCCGGGGCAGAGGAGCGGGAGCGGTATGAGCAGTTCTTC.

The rearrangement links TRBV5-1 to TRBJ2-5; a weak D match, TRBD2 (6 bases). The CDR3 runs 15 residues. The germline gives CDR1 SGHRS, CDR2 YFSETQ. Between the trimmed V and J ends, which lost 1 base and 3 bases, there was a span of 13 bases. The CDR3 DNA follows: TGCGCCAGCAGCTTGAGTCCTAGCGCGGAAGAGACCCAGTACTTC. Translating it yields CASSLSPSAEETQYF. The full variable domain, completed using reference TRBV5-1 and TRBJ2-5, is KAGVTQTPRYLIKTRGQQVTLSCSPISGHRSVSWYQQTPGQGLQFLFEYFSETQRNKGNFPGRFSGRQFSNSRSEMNVSTLELGDSALYLCASSLSPSAEETQYFGPGTRLLVL.

The rearrangement links TRBV27 to TRBJ2-1; D perhaps matches TRBD1 (6 bases). The germline V gene encodes CDR1 MNHEY and CDR2 SMNVEV (reference sequence). V was shortened by 11 bases and J by 7 bases, with 18 bases between the two germline ends. The CDR3 has 13 amino acids. The CDR3 reads CACRAGDRNEQFF. CDR3 nucleotide sequence: TGTGCCTGCCGGGCAGGGGACCGAAATGAGCAGTTCTTC.

The CDR3 sequence is CASSLALGGVGTEAFF. The CDR3 DNA sequence: TGTGCCAGCAGCTTAGCACTCGGGGGAGTGGGGACTGAAGCTTTCTTT. V gene TRBV7-9 combines with J gene TRBJ1-1, with a tentative D call TRBD1 (5 bases). This CDR3 is built from 16 residues. Germline V gives CDR1 SEHNR, CDR2 FQNEAQ (reference sequence). V lost 0 bases and J 5 bases, leaving 16 bases between the germline ends. The full variable domain, its missing parts supplied by reference TRBV7-9 and TRBJ1-1, is DTGVSQNPRHKITKRGQNVTFRCDPISEHNRLYWYRQTLGQGPEFLTYFQNEAQLEKSRLLSDRFSAERPKGSFSTLEIQRTEQGDSAMYLCASSLALGGVGTEAFFGQGTRLTVV.

The chain has TRBV7-2 and TRBJ1-2; D is unresolved. Looked up from germline, CDR1 is SGHTA and CDR2 is FQGNSA. V was trimmed by 6 bases and J by 0 bases, leaving 11 bases between them. The CDR3 is made up of 14 amino acids. The CDR3 DNA reads TGTGCCAGCAGGTCGGGGTTTCCTAACTATGGCTACACCTTC. Its protein is CASRSGFPNYGYTF.

This clone occurred once. The chain links TRBV29-1 to TRBJ2-2; maybe TRBD2 (5 bases). The length of the CDR3 is 15 residues. Trimming cost V 3 bases and J 1 base, with 12 bases left between them. The germline gives CDR1 SQVTM, CDR2 ANQGSEA. The CDR3 DNA sequence: TGCAGCGTTGAGGCCGTCGGGGAGAACACCGGGGAGCTGTTTTTT. Translated, it gives CSVEAVGENTGELFF.

This clone came up once. This chain joins TRBV6-5 and TRBJ1-4; a weak D match, TRBD1 (5 bases). Germline loops: CDR1 MNHEY, CDR2 SVGAGI. Trimming took 8 bases from V and 7 from J, leaving 14 bases between them. CDR3 size: 13 residues. The CDR3: CASYQGIGEKLFF. The DNA of the CDR3 is TGTGCCAGCTACCAGGGTATAGGTGAAAAACTGTTTTTT.

This rearrangement joins TRBV6-5 to TRBJ1-4, with 7 nucleotides matching TRBD1. The CDR3 spans 16 residues. V trimming: 0 bases; J trimming: 8 bases; junction bases outside the gene matches: 9. Germline values: CDR1 MNHEY, CDR2 SVGAGI. CDR3 sequence (DNA): TGTGCCAGCAGTTACTCCTCGGTGACAGGGTACGAAAAACTGTTTTTT. This encodes CASSYSSVTGYEKLFF.

This sequence joins TRBV5-1 and TRBJ2-7, with TRBD1 matching 8 bases. V was clipped by 4 bases and J by 6 bases; unmatched bases: 6. The length of the CDR3 is 13 residues. Germline V gene data show CDR1 as SGHRS and CDR2 as YFSETQ. In nucleotides, the CDR3 is TGCGCCAGCAGCCCAGGACAGGGAGGCGAGCAGTACTTC. Translated, it gives CASSPGQGGEQYF.

V gene TRBV19 combines with J gene TRBJ1-4, with D uncertain. Germline CDR1 and CDR2: LNHDA and SQIVND (reference sequence). V lost 0 bases and J 10 bases, leaving 6 bases between the germline ends. The CDR3 covers 12 residues. The CDR3: CASSIDLRKLFF. The CDR3 nucleotides are TGTGCCAGTAGTATAGACTTGCGAAAACTGTTTTTT.

The rearrangement uses TRBV29-1 and TRBJ2-7; 10 bases match TRBD2. The junction had 10 bases not matched to a gene; V was cut back by 0 bases and J by 5 bases. The CDR3 contains 16 residues. The germline V gene has CDR1 SQVTM and CDR2 ANQGSEA. CDR3 sequence: CSVEDSSSGSTHEQYF. CDR3 in DNA: TGCAGCGTTGAAGATTCGTCTAGCGGGAGTACCCACGAGCAGTACTTC.

The V and J genes are TRBV7-9 and TRBJ2-3, with D possibly TRBD1 on 6 matching bases. Trimming left V 1 base short and J 0 bases short, with 17 bases between. This CDR3 is built from 18 residues. The germline gives CDR1 SEHNR, CDR2 FQNEAQ (reference sequence). Here the CDR3 reads CASSLGRIGDKSTDTQYF. The CDR3 region has the DNA TGTGCCAGCAGCTTAGGAAGGATCGGGGACAAGAGCACAGATACGCAGTATTTT. Together with reference TRBV7-9 and TRBJ2-3, the CDR3 gives the full variable domain: DTGVSQNPRHKITKRGQNVTFRCDPISEHNRLYWYRQTLGQGPEFLTYFQNEAQLEKSRLLSDRFSAERPKGSFSTLEIQRTEQGDSAMYLCASSLGRIGDKSTDTQYFGPGTRLTVL.

V and J are TRBV5-4 and TRBJ1-4; 10 bases map to TRBD1. Germline V lookup: CDR1 SGHNT, CDR2 YYREEE (reference sequence). The CDR3 loop spans 15 amino acids. V was clipped by 3 bases and J by 8 bases; unmatched bases: 7. Here the CDR3 DNA reads TGTGCCAGCAGCTCGCGGGGGACAGGGGAAGAAAAACTGTTTTTT. Translated: CASSSRGTGEEKLFF.

The chain uses TRBV19 and TRBJ2-3; 9 nucleotides align to TRBD2. This CDR3 contains 17 residues. Germline-derived CDR1 and CDR2 are LNHDA and SQIVND (reference sequence). V was clipped by 3 bases and J by 5 bases; unmatched bases: 12. The DNA for the CDR3 is TGTGCCAGTAGTATGTTGGCGGCGGGAGGGCAAAAAGATACGCAGTATTTT. It specifies CASSMLAAGGQKDTQYF. Complete variable domain (other parts from reference TRBV19 and TRBJ2-3): DGGITQSPKYLFRKEGQNVTLSCEQNLNHDAMYWYRQDPGQGLRLIYYSQIVNDFQKGDIAEGYSVSREKKESFPLTVTSAQKNPTAFYLCASSMLAAGGQKDTQYFGPGTRLTVL.

Points on this clone: One end of the junction is discordant with germline, which a read error may explain. V is TRBV7-7 and J is TRBJ2-1, with D maybe TRBD1 (5 bases). Germline CDR1 and CDR2: SSHAT and FNYEAQ (reference sequence). The CDR3 length is 14 residues. The CDR3 reads CASSPGITYNEQFF. The CDR3 DNA follows: TGTGCTAGCAGCCCAGGGATTACCTACAATGAGCAGTTCTTC.

This clone was detected a few times. V and J are TRBV7-8 and TRBJ2-1; D gene ambiguous. Germline V gene lookup returns CDR1 SGHVS and CDR2 FQNEAQ. CDR3 length: 14 residues. Trimming stripped 3 bases from V and 5 bases from J, with 11 bases between. CDR3: CASSLDKQDNEQFF. The CDR3 DNA sequence: TGTGCCAGCAGCTTGGATAAGCAGGACAATGAGCAGTTCTTC.

This chain joins TRBV5-1 and TRBJ1-5; TRBD1 agrees at 7 bases. Germline V gives CDR1 SGHRS, CDR2 YFSETQ. CDR3 size: 15 residues. After removal of 0 bases from V and 4 bases from J, the junction contained 4 bases not matched to a gene. The DNA of the CDR3 is TGCGCCAGCAGCTTGGAGGGGGCGCCGAATCAGCCCCAGCATTTT. The encoded protein is CASSLEGAPNQPQHF.

CDR3 sequence reads: CAISESNGGGPVYEQYF. CDR3 in DNA: TGTGCCATCAGTGAGTCGAATGGGGGAGGGCCGGTTTACGAGCAGTACTTC. The genes are TRBV10-3 and TRBJ2-7, with 7 bases lining up with TRBD2. The germline V gene has CDR1 ENHRY and CDR2 SYGVKD. The junction had 12 bases not matched to a gene; V was cut back by 0 bases and J by 4 bases. The CDR3 consists of 17 residues.

This clone was counted between two and nine times. The rearrangement links TRBV6-5 to TRBJ1-1, with D perhaps matching TRBD1 (6 bases). Trimming stripped 5 bases from V and 8 bases from J, with 12 bases between. The CDR3 length is 12 residues. In germline, CDR1 is MNHEY, CDR2 SVGAGI. DNA of the CDR3: TGTGCCAGCAGTGGGGGCCCCTTCGAAGCTTTCTTT. Amino acid sequence: CASSGGPFEAFF.

The genes are TRBV6-1 and TRBJ1-3, with D maybe TRBD1 (5 bases). V gave up 4 bases and J gave up 0 bases, with 10 bases separating them. From germline, CDR1 is MNHNS and CDR2 SASEGT. The CDR3 length is 15 residues. This chain's CDR3 is CASSVGQSSGNTIYF. CDR3 nucleotide sequence: TGTGCCAGCAGTGTTGGACAATCCTCTGGAAACACCATATATTTT.

The chain uses TRBV30 and TRBJ1-4; the match to TRBD1 covers 8 bases. This CDR3 is 16 amino acids long. Trimming took 2 bases from V and 0 from J; bases not matched to a gene: 5. The germline V gene encodes CDR1 GTSNPN and CDR2 SVGIG (reference sequence). In DNA, the CDR3 is TGTGCCTGGAGTAGTGCGACAGGGGCAACTAATGAAAAACTGTTTTTT. It yields the protein CAWSSATGATNEKLFF. The whole variable domain, remainder taken from reference TRBV30 and TRBJ1-4, is SQTIHQWPATLVQPVGSPLSLECTVEGTSNPNLYWYRQAAGRGLQLLFYSVGIGQISSEVPQNLSASRPQDRQFILSSKKLLLSDSGFYLCAWSSATGATNEKLFFGSGTQLSVL.

This chain connects TRBV7-9 to TRBJ2-5, with 7 bases aligning to TRBD1. The CDR3 consists of 14 residues. Unmatched junction bases numbered 9, after V lost 5 bases and J lost 6 bases. Germline V lookup: CDR1 SEHNR, CDR2 FQNEAQ (reference sequence). CDR3 DNA sequence: TGTGCCAGCAGCCCTCCACAGGGGTTGCAGACCCAGTACTTC. This encodes CASSPPQGLQTQYF.